The 8 T cell receptor beta chains below come from one sample, sequenced in a study of OX40 agonist ivuxolimab in advanced cancers. Preparation of the library involved the immunoSEQ multiplex PCR assay. TCRdb took over this immuneACCESS table, retaining in-frame rearrangements with V and J assigned. Such tables are incomplete; in checked studies, under half of the missing clones stem from an unresolved V gene, and the remainder is unexplained. Counted in this sample were 8,000 or so clones; nearly 90% of them appeared once. Of the sample, 4.4% falls within the top ten clones. The source material was CD4+ or CD8+ T cells sorted from blood, sampled in a trial of the OX40 agonist ivuxolimab. The source is an adult with an advanced solid tumor such as melanoma, head and neck, liver or kidney cancer.

The rearrangement joins TRBV4-1 to TRBJ1-2; D is unclear. Between the trimmed V and J ends, which lost 1 base and 6 bases, there was a span of 12 bases. Germline CDR1 and CDR2: MGHRA and YSYEKL. This CDR3 contains 14 residues. The CDR3 DNA sequence: TGCGCCAGCAGCCAAGTTGAGGATTCCCATGGCTACACCTTC. Translating gives CASSQVEDSHGYTF.

J is TRBJ2-1 and V is TRBV4-1, with no clear D. The V end was cut by 4 bases, the J end by 0 bases, with 7 bases between. Germline loops: CDR1 MGHRA, CDR2 YSYEKL. This CDR3 region has 14 residues. CDR3 sequence reads: CASSLINSYNEQFF. CDR3 sequence (DNA): TGCGCCAGCAGCCTAATTAACTCCTACAATGAGCAGTTCTTC.

DNA of the CDR3: TGCGCCAGCAGCCCTAGCCTCTGGACAGGGGACGAGCAGTACTTC. Its translation: CASSPSLWTGDEQYF. The chain carries TRBV4-3 and TRBJ2-5, with TRBD1 matching 9 bases. Near its end, the DNA agrees better with TRBJ2-7, so the J call may be wrong. The CDR3 extends over 15 amino acids. The germline V gene has CDR1 LGHNA and CDR2 YSLEER.

This chain connects TRBV7-8 to TRBJ2-7; D call uncertain. The length of the CDR3 is 13 residues. With 1 base removed from V and 3 bases from J, the gap between germline ends came to 7 bases. Germline CDR1 and CDR2: SGHVS and FQNEAQ. The CDR3, as DNA: TGTGCCAGCAGCTTAGGCAGGAGCTACGAGCAGTACGTC. Translated: CASSLGRSYEQYV.

The V call is TRBV7-9, the J call TRBJ1-2; 7 positions match TRBD1. There are 16 residues in the CDR3. J lost 4 bases, V lost 0 bases, and 8 bases had no gene match. Per the germline V gene, CDR1 is SEHNR and CDR2 is FQNEAQ (reference sequence). The CDR3 spells CASSLATGQSIYGYTF. As DNA, the CDR3 is TGTGCCAGCAGCTTAGCCACGGGACAGTCTATCTATGGCTACACCTTC. The variable domain in full, with the rest retrieved from reference TRBV7-9 and TRBJ1-2, is DTGVSQNPRHKITKRGQNVTFRCDPISEHNRLYWYRQTLGQGPEFLTYFQNEAQLEKSRLLSDRFSAERPKGSFSTLEIQRTEQGDSAMYLCASSLATGQSIYGYTFGSGTRLTVV.

This chain connects TRBV7-6 to TRBJ2-6; no definite D call. The germline V gene encodes CDR1 SGHVS and CDR2 FNYEAQ. V gave up 5 bases and J gave up 4 bases, with 9 bases separating them. CDR3 size: 14 residues. This CDR3 reads CASSPLAGANVLTF. In DNA, the CDR3 is TGTGCCAGCAGCCCCTTAGCCGGGGCCAACGTCCTGACTTTC.

CDR3 in DNA: TGTGCCAGCAGCTCACTCGAGGGGCTTGAGCAGTTCTTC. This codes for CASSSLEGLEQFF. The chain recombines TRBV7-3 with TRBJ2-1; D might be TRBD1 or TRBD2, each matching 5 bases. The ends were cut back, 4 bases at V and 9 bases at J, with 13 bases in the middle. The CDR3 has 13 amino acids. Per germline, CDR1 SGHTA and CDR2 FQGTGA.

The chain joins TRBV5-1 to TRBJ2-1, with D possibly matching TRBD2 (6 bases). V was clipped by 0 bases and J by 8 bases, with 15 bases between them. The CDR3 totals 15 residues. From germline, CDR1 is SGHRS and CDR2 YFSETQ. The CDR3 sequence is CASSLGSSDFDEQFF. The CDR3 DNA is TGCGCCAGCAGCTTGGGGTCTAGCGACTTCGATGAGCAGTTCTTC.